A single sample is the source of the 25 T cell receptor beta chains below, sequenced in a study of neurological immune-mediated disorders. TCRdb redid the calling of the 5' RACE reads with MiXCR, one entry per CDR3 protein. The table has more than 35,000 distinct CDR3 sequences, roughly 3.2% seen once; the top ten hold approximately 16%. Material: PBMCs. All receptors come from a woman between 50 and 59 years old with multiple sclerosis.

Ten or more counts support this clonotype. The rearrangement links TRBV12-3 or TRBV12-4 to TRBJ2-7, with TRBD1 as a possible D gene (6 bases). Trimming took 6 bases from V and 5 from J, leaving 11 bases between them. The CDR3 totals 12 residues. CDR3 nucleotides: TGTGCCAGCAGCAAATACAGGGACGAGCAGTACTTC. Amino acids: CASSKYRDEQYF.

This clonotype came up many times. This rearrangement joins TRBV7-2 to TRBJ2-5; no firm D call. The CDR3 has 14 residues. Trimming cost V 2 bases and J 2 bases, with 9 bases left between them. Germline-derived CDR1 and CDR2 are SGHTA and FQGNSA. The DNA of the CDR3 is TGTGCCAGCAGCTTACACAATATTCAAGAGACCCAGTACTTC. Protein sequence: CASSLHNIQETQYF.

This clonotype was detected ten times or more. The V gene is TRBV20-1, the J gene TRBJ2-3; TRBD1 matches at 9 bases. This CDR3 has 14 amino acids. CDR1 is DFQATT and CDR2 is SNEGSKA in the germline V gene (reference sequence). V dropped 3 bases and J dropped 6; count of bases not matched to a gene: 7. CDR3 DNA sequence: TGCAGTGCTAGCCGGGACAGGGACTCCGATACGCAGTATTTT. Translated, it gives CSASRDRDSDTQYF.

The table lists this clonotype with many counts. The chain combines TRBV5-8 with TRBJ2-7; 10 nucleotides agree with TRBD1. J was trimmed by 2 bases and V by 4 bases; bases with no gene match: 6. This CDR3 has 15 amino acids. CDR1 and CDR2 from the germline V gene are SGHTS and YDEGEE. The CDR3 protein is CASSPTGTGAYEQYV. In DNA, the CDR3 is TGTGCCAGCAGCCCGACCGGGACAGGGGCCTACGAGCAGTACGTC.

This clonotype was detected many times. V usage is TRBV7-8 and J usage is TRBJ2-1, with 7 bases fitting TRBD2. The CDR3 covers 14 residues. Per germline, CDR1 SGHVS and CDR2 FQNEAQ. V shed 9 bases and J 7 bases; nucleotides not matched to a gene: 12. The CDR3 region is CASSWRELGNEQFF. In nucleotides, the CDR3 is TGTGCCAGTTCTTGGCGGGAGCTGGGGAATGAGCAGTTCTTC.

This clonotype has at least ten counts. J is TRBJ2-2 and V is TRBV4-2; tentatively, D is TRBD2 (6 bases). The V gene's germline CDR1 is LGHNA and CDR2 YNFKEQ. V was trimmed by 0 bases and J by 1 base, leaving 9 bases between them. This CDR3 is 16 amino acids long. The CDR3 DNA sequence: TGTGCCAGCAGCCAAGAGGGGGGATGGAACACCGGGGAGCTGTTTTTT. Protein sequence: CASSQEGGWNTGELFF.

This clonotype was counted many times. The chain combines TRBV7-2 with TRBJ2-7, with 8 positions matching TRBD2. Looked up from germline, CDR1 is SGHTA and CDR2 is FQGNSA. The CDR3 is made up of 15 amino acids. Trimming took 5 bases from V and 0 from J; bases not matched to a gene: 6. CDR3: CASSTHGRGSYEQYF. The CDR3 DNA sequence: TGTGCCAGCAGCACACACGGGAGGGGCTCCTACGAGCAGTACTTC. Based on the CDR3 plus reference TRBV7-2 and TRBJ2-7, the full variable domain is GAGVSQSPSNKVTEKGKDVELRCDPISGHTALYWYRQSLGQGLEFLIYFQGNSAPDKSGLPSDRFSAERTGGSVSTLTIQRTQQEDSAVYLCASSTHGRGSYEQYFGPGTRLTVT.

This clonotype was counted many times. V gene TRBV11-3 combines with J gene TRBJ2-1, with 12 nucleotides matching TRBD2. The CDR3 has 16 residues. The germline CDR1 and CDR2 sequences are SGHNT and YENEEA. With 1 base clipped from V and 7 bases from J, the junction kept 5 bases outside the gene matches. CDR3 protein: CASSLGLAGGGNEQFF. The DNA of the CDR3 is TGTGCCAGCAGCTTAGGCCTAGCGGGGGGGGGTAATGAGCAGTTCTTC.

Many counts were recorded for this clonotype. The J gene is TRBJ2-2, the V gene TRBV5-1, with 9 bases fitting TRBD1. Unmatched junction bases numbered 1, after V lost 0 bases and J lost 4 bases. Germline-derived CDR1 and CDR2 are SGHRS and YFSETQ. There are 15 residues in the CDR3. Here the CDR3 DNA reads TGCGCCAGCAGCTTGGAGACAGGGGGCACCGGGGAGCTGTTTTTT. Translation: CASSLETGGTGELFF.

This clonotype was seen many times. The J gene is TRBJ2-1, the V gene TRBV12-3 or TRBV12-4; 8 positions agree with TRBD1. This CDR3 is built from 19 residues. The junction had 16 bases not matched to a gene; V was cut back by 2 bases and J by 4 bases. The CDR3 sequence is CASSLPRLPGQGYYNEQFF. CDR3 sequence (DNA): TGTGCCAGCAGTTTACCAAGACTCCCCGGACAGGGATATTACAATGAGCAGTTCTTC.

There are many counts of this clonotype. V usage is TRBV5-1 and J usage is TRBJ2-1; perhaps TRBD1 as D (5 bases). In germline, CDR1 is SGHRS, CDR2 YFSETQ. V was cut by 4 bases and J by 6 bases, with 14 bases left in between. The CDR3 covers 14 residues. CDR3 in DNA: TGCGCCAGCAGCCAGACGACAGCAGGCAATGAGCAGTTCTTC. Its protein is CASSQTTAGNEQFF. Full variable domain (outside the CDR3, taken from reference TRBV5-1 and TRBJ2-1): KAGVTQTPRYLIKTRGQQVTLSCSPISGHRSVSWYQQTPGQGLQFLFEYFSETQRNKGNFPGRFSGRQFSNSRSEMNVSTLELGDSALYLCASSQTTAGNEQFFGPGTRLTVL.

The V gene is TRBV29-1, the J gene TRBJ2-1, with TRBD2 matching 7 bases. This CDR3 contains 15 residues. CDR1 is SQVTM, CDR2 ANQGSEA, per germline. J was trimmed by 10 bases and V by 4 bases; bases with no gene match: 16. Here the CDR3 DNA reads TGCAGCGTTGCTCGGGGTGCGGGAGTGTCGGAGGAGCAGTTCTTC. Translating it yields CSVARGAGVSEEQFF.

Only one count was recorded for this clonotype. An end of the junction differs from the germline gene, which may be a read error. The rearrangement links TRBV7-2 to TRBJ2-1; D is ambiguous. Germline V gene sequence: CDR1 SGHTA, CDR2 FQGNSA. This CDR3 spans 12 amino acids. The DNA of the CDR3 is TGTGACAGCAGCACCCGTGGCAATGAGAAGTTCTTC. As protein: CDSSTRGNEKFF.

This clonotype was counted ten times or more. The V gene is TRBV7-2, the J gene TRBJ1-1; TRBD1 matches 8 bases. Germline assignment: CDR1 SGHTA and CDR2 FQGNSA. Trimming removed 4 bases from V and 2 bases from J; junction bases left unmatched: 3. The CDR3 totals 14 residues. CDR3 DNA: TGTGCCAGCAGCTCAGACAGGGGAAACACTGAAGCTTTCTTT. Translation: CASSSDRGNTEAFF.

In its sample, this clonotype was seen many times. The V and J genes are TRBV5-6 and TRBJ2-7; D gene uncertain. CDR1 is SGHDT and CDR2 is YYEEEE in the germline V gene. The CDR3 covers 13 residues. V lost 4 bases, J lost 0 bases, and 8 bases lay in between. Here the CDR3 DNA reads TGTGCCAGCAGCGCCAGAGCCTCCTACGAGCAGTACGTC. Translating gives CASSARASYEQYV.

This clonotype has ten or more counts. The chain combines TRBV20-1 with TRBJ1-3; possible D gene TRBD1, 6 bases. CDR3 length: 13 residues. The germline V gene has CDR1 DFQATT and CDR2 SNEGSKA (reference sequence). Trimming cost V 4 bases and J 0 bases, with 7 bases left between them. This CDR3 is CSANRDSGNTIYF. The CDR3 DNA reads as TGCAGTGCTAACAGGGACTCTGGAAACACCATATATTTT.

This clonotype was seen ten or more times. CDR3 protein: CSAQGLAEDYEQYF. The DNA of the CDR3 is TGCAGTGCCCAAGGACTAGCGGAGGACTACGAGCAGTACTTC. This chain connects TRBV20-1 to TRBJ2-7, with 10 bases identical to TRBD2. Per germline, CDR1 DFQATT and CDR2 SNEGSKA (reference sequence). The CDR3 loop spans 14 amino acids. Trimming cost V 6 bases and J 3 bases; bases outside gene matches: 8.

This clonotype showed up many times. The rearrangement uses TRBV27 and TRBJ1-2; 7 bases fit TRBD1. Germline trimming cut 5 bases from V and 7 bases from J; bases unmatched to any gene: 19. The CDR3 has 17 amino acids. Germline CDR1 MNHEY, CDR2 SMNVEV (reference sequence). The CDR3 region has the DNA TGTGCCAGCAGTCCATACAGAGGCGGGACAGCAAACATTGGCTACACCTTC. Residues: CASSPYRGGTANIGYTF.

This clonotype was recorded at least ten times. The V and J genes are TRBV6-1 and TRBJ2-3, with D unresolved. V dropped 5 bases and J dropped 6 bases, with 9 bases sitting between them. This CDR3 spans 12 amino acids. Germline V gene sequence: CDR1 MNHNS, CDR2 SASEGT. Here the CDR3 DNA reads TGTGCCAGCAGTCCTATAACGGATACGCAGTATTTT. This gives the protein CASSPITDTQYF.

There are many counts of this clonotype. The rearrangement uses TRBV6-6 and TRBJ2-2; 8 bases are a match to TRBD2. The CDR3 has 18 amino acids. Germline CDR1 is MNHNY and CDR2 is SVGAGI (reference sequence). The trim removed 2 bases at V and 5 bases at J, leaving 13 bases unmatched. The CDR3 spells CASSYPNFVASGTGELFF. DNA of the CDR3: TGTGCCAGCAGTTACCCAAATTTTGTGGCTAGCGGGACCGGGGAGCTGTTTTTT.

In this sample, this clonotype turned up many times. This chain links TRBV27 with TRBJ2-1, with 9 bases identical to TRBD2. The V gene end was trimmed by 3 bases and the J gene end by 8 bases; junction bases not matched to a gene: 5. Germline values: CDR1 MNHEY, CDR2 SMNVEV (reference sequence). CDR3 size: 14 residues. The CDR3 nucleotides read TGTGCCAGCAGTTTGGAAGCGGGAGGCTATGAGCAGTTCTTC. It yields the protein CASSLEAGGYEQFF.

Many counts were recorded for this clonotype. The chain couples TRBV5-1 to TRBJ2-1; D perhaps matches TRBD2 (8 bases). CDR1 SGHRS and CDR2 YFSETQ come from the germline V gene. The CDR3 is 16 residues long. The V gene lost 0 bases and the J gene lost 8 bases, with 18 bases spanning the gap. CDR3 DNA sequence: TGCGCCAGCAGCTTGGCTGCGGGAGGAGGGGGCGATGAGCAGTTCTTC. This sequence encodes CASSLAAGGGGDEQFF.

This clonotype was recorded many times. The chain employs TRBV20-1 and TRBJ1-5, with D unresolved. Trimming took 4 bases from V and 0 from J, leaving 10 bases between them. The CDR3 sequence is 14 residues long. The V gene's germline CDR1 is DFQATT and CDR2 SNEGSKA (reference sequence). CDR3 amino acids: CSAKETLSNQPQHF. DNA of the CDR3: TGCAGTGCTAAAGAAACACTTAGCAATCAGCCCCAGCATTTT.

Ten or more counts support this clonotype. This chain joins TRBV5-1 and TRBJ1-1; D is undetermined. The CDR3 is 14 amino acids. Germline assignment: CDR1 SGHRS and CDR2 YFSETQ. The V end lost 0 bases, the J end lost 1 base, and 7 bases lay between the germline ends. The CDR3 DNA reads TGCGCCAGCAGCTTGGACCCACAGAACACTGAAGCTTTCTTT. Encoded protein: CASSLDPQNTEAFF.

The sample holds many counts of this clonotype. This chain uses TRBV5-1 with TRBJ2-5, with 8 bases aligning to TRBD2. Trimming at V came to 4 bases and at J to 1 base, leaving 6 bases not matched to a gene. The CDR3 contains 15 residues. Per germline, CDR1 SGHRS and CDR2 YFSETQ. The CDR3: CASSMGSGTQETQYF. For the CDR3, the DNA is TGCGCCAGCAGCATGGGTAGCGGGACCCAAGAGACCCAGTACTTC.